These 29 T cell receptor beta chains were sequenced from one sample in a study of identical twins. Using its own MiXCR run on the 5' RACE reads, TCRdb lists one record per CDR3 protein. The sample has under 300,000 distinct CDR3 sequences, about 12% seen once. The same sample was also studied in work on yellow fever vaccine responses in identical twins.

The specimen sequenced was memory (CD45RO+) T cells sorted from blood. The source is a woman aged 18-35 years in good health.

The chain is built from TRBV5-6 and TRBJ2-2; perhaps TRBD1 as D (5 bases). The length of the CDR3 is 14 residues. CDR1 SGHDT and CDR2 YYEEEE come from the germline V gene. V gave up 0 bases and J gave up 6 bases, with 9 bases separating them. For the CDR3, the DNA is TGTGCCAGCAGCTTGGGACAGACATCCGGGGAGCTGTTTTTT. It yields the protein CASSLGQTSGELFF.

This clonotype was seen ten or more times. The chain couples TRBV5-1 to TRBJ2-3; D is unresolved. The CDR3 is 14 amino acids. CDR1 is SGHRS, CDR2 YFSETQ, per germline. The V end was cut by 0 bases, the J end by 2 bases, with 7 bases between. The CDR3 here is CASSLDSHTDTQYF. The DNA of the CDR3 is TGCGCCAGCAGCTTGGATTCGCACACAGATACGCAGTATTTT.

This clonotype was seen at least ten times. V is TRBV7-8 and J is TRBJ2-2; 7 nucleotides agree with TRBD1. CDR1 is SGHVS, CDR2 FQNEAQ, per germline. The CDR3 covers 15 residues. Unmatched junction bases numbered 11, after V lost 5 bases and J lost 8 bases. DNA for the CDR3: TGTGCCAGCAGCCGGACAGGCCCCGACTTTGGGGAGCTGTTTTTT. Residues: CASSRTGPDFGELFF.

J is TRBJ2-1 and V is TRBV20-1; 13 bases agree with TRBD2. V lost 5 bases and J lost 6; bases outside the gene matches: 13. The germline gives CDR1 DFQATT, CDR2 SNEGSKA (reference sequence). This CDR3 spans 17 amino acids. CDR3: CSAGRTSGRAPGNEQFF. The CDR3 nucleotides are TGCAGTGCTGGGAGGACTAGCGGGAGAGCTCCGGGCAATGAGCAGTTCTTC.

This clonotype was recorded many times. The chain uses TRBV5-1 and TRBJ2-3; no definite D call. CDR1 is SGHRS and CDR2 is YFSETQ in the germline V gene. The V end lost 2 bases, the J end lost 0 bases, and 13 bases lay between the germline ends. The CDR3 has 16 amino acids. The CDR3, as DNA: TGCGCCAGCAGCTTTGGGGTCAGCACTAGCACAGATACGCAGTATTTT. It encodes CASSFGVSTSTDTQYF.

This clonotype was seen ten or more times. This chain joins TRBV11-2 and TRBJ1-3; no clear D gene. Germline-derived CDR1 and CDR2 are SGHAT and FQNNGV. This CDR3 region has 15 residues. Deletions cut 0 bases from V and 7 bases from J, with 13 bases between. CDR3 sequence: CASSLDPRRENTIYF. For the CDR3, the DNA is TGTGCCAGCAGCTTAGATCCGCGTCGGGAGAACACCATATATTTT.

This sequence joins TRBV2 and TRBJ2-2; 12 bases map to TRBD2. CDR3 length equals 16 residues. CDR1 SNHLY and CDR2 FYNNEI come from the germline V gene. With 8 bases clipped from V and 3 bases from J, the junction kept 7 bases outside the gene matches. CDR3: CASCPLAGGDTGELFF. CDR3 nucleotides: TGTGCCAGCTGCCCCCTAGCGGGGGGGGACACCGGGGAGCTGTTTTTT.

V usage is TRBV18 and J usage is TRBJ2-7, with D perhaps TRBD2 (6 bases). CDR1 and CDR2 from the germline V gene are KGHSH and LQKENI. This CDR3 is 13 amino acids long. Trimming pared 3 bases from V and 5 bases from J, leaving 11 bases between. This CDR3 is CASSPGGAHEQYF. The DNA for the CDR3 is TGTGCCAGCTCACCCGGAGGGGCCCACGAGCAGTACTTC.

The J gene is TRBJ2-3, the V gene TRBV28, with TRBD2 matching 13 bases. Germline loops: CDR1 MDHEN, CDR2 SYDVKM. J was trimmed by 7 bases and V by 2 bases; bases with no gene match: 9. The CDR3 is made up of 17 amino acids. CDR3 amino acids: CASSLETGLAGPNTQYF. The CDR3 DNA sequence: TGTGCCAGCAGTTTAGAAACGGGACTAGCGGGACCTAATACGCAGTATTTT.

A note on this clonotype: A much larger clone lies a single base off, so this may be a read error. The chain carries TRBV11-1 and TRBJ2-1, with TRBD2 identical over 9 bases. This CDR3 spans 18 amino acids. Germline values: CDR1 SGHAT, CDR2 FQDESV (reference sequence). The CDR3 loop reads CAGSPRLLAGDSSNEQFF. CDR3 DNA: TGTGCCGGCAGCCCACGACTATTAGCGGGAGACTCAAGCAATGAGCAGTTCTTC.

V usage is TRBV6-1 and J usage is TRBJ1-2; maybe TRBD1 (6 bases). The germline V and J ends were trimmed by 6 bases and 3 bases, with 11 bases remaining between them. The CDR3 is made up of 13 amino acids. Looked up from germline, CDR1 is MNHNS and CDR2 is SASEGT. The CDR3 bases are TGTGCCAGCAGCCAGACAGGTTACTATGGCTACACCTTC. Residues: CASSQTGYYGYTF.

This chain links TRBV20-1 with TRBJ2-1; 14 bases map to TRBD2. Germline values: CDR1 DFQATT, CDR2 SNEGSKA (reference sequence). Germline trimming cut 0 bases from V and 4 bases from J; bases unmatched to any gene: 5. This CDR3 is built from 17 residues. CDR3 residues: CSARDRTSGGWYNEQFF. CDR3 nucleotides: TGCAGTGCTAGAGATAGGACTAGCGGGGGGTGGTACAATGAGCAGTTCTTC.

This clonotype has a handful of counts. V is TRBV29-1 and J is TRBJ2-1; perhaps TRBD1 as D (6 bases). The CDR3 runs 15 residues. Germline V gene sequence: CDR1 SQVTM, CDR2 ANQGSEA. V was clipped by 7 bases and J by 1 base, with 17 bases between them. CDR3 sequence reads: CSAKQGTGSYNEQFF. In DNA form, the CDR3 reads TGCAGCGCAAAACAGGGAACGGGGTCCTACAATGAGCAGTTCTTC.

The chain employs TRBV5-1 and TRBJ2-7; maybe TRBD2 (8 bases). The CDR3 is 16 residues long. Deletions cut 0 bases from V and 4 bases from J, with 17 bases between. Germline V CDR1 and CDR2: SGHRS, YFSETQ. The DNA for the CDR3 is TGCGCCAGCAGCTTGGCCGGGAGGGGGCAAAATTACGAGCAGTACTTC. Translated: CASSLAGRGQNYEQYF.

This chain uses TRBV9 with TRBJ2-2; D is perhaps TRBD1 or TRBD2 (5 bases each). There are 13 residues in the CDR3. V was cut by 7 bases and J by 0 bases, with 7 bases left in between. CDR1 is SGDLS and CDR2 is YYNGEE in the germline V gene. The CDR3: CASGTPNTGELFF. CDR3 bases: TGTGCCAGCGGGACCCCGAACACCGGGGAGCTGTTTTTT.

The V call is TRBV9, the J call TRBJ2-1; 8 positions match TRBD2. The junction had 6 bases not matched to a gene; V was cut back by 0 bases and J by 7 bases. CDR1 SGDLS and CDR2 YYNGEE come from the germline V gene. This CDR3 spans 15 amino acids. The CDR3 nucleotides are TGTGCCAGCAGCGTAGACGGGGGGGCGTCTAATGAGCAGTTCTTC. Translated, it gives CASSVDGGASNEQFF.

This rearrangement joins TRBV28 to TRBJ1-5; maybe TRBD1 (5 bases). The germline CDR1 and CDR2 sequences are MDHEN and SYDVKM. V lost 5 bases to trimming and J lost 0 bases, with 17 bases between them. The CDR3 length is 17 residues. The CDR3 region is CASSILGAGVSNQPQHF. The CDR3 nucleotides read TGTGCCAGCAGTATACTAGGGGCGGGGGTTAGCAATCAGCCCCAGCATTTT.

This clonotype came up many times. J is TRBJ2-5 and V is TRBV7-9, with D uncertain. Trimming cost V 8 bases and J 5 bases, with 15 bases left between them. The CDR3 spans 13 residues. The germline V gene has CDR1 SEHNR and CDR2 FQNEAQ (reference sequence). CDR3 protein: CASLLAPEETQYF. The CDR3 coding sequence is TGTGCCAGCCTGCTGGCACCAGAGGAGACCCAGTACTTC.

The chain links TRBV7-9 to TRBJ2-5; TRBD2 matches 9 bases. Trimming cost V 4 bases and J 1 base; bases outside gene matches: 7. CDR3 length equals 16 residues. Germline-derived CDR1 and CDR2 are SEHNR and FQNEAQ (reference sequence). The CDR3 DNA reads TGTGCCAGCAGCTCACAGACTAGCGGAAGCCAAGAGACCCAGTACTTC. As protein: CASSSQTSGSQETQYF. Looking up the rest from reference TRBV7-9 and TRBJ2-5 gives the full variable domain: DTGVSQNPRHKITKRGQNVTFRCDPISEHNRLYWYRQTLGQGPEFLTYFQNEAQLEKSRLLSDRFSAERPKGSFSTLEIQRTEQGDSAMYLCASSSQTSGSQETQYFGPGTRLLVL.

This clonotype was recorded a few times. V gene TRBV5-1 combines with J gene TRBJ2-3; 10 bases are shared with TRBD2. V shed 3 bases and J 4 bases; nucleotides not matched to a gene: 5. The CDR3 is 15 amino acids. Germline V lookup: CDR1 SGHRS, CDR2 YFSETQ. CDR3 nucleotides: TGCGCCAGCAGCTCCCTAGCGGGGGAGGCAGATACGCAGTATTTT. Translation gives CASSSLAGEADTQYF.

This clonotype occurred a few times. This chain connects TRBV7-6 to TRBJ2-1, with D unresolved. The CDR3 runs 14 residues. V lost 3 bases and J 6 bases, leaving 12 bases between the germline ends. Germline CDR1 SGHVS, CDR2 FNYEAQ. The CDR3 nucleotides are TGTGCCAGCAGCTTGGCTCCCTGGGGCAATGAGCAGTTCTTC. Protein product: CASSLAPWGNEQFF.

At least ten counts were recorded for this clonotype. V is TRBV5-1 and J is TRBJ2-2; a possible D gene is TRBD1 (5 bases). The CDR3 is 16 amino acids. Germline V CDR1 and CDR2: SGHRS, YFSETQ. V gave up 1 base and J gave up 1 base, with 11 bases separating them. CDR3 region: CASSLRTLQNTGELFF. In DNA, the CDR3 is TGCGCCAGCAGCTTGAGGACATTACAGAACACCGGGGAGCTGTTTTTT.

This clonotype has a count of ten or more. The CDR3 DNA is TGCGCCAGCAGCTTGCAGGGGGACCTCGAGTACAATGAGCAGTTCTTC. Translating it yields CASSLQGDLEYNEQFF. V usage is TRBV5-1 and J usage is TRBJ2-1; 7 positions match TRBD1. CDR3 length: 16 amino acids. CDR1 is SGHRS, CDR2 YFSETQ, per germline. V gave up 1 base and J gave up 4 bases; unmatched junction bases: 8.

The rearrangement joins TRBV18 to TRBJ2-5; no clear D gene. CDR1 is KGHSH and CDR2 is LQKENI in the germline V gene. The CDR3 is made up of 14 amino acids. V lost 0 bases to trimming and J lost 3 bases, with 8 bases between them. This CDR3 reads CASSPPLPEETQYF. DNA for the CDR3: TGTGCCAGCTCACCACCGTTGCCAGAAGAGACCCAGTACTTC.

This clonotype appeared a few times. The rearrangement uses TRBV2 and TRBJ2-5, with D possibly being TRBD1 (5 bases). Germline-derived CDR1 and CDR2 are SNHLY and FYNNEI. Trimming shortened V by 2 bases and J by 2 bases, and 9 bases separated the two germline ends. This CDR3 has 14 amino acids. CDR3 in DNA: TGTGCCAGCAGTGAAATGGCAGGGCAAGAGACCCAGTACTTC. Its protein is CASSEMAGQETQYF.

This clonotype has ten or more counts. The CDR3 loop is CSAAISEGRNEQFF. As DNA, the CDR3 is TGCAGTGCAGCTATTAGCGAGGGGCGCAATGAGCAGTTCTTC. The chain couples TRBV20-1 to TRBJ2-1; perhaps D is TRBD1 or TRBD2 (5 bases each). The CDR3 totals 14 residues. Germline CDR1 DFQATT, CDR2 SNEGSKA (reference sequence). V lost 6 bases, J lost 6 bases, and 18 bases lay in between.

V gene TRBV6-1 combines with J gene TRBJ2-7, with D perhaps matching TRBD2 (6 bases). The length of the CDR3 is 13 residues. The germline gives CDR1 MNHNS, CDR2 SASEGT. V lost 7 bases to trimming and J lost 0 bases, with 10 bases between them. This chain's CDR3 is CASTSTSSYEQYF. As DNA, the CDR3 is TGTGCCAGCACCTCGACTAGCTCCTACGAGCAGTACTTC.

This clonotype turned up a few times. This rearrangement joins TRBV20-1 to TRBJ2-7; D is uncertain. This CDR3 contains 14 residues. In germline, CDR1 is DFQATT, CDR2 SNEGSKA (reference sequence). Between the trimmed V and J ends, which lost 0 bases and 4 bases, there was a span of 13 bases. The CDR3 bases are TGCAGTGCTAGAGATAGAGTACTTCAATACGAGCAGTACTTC. It specifies CSARDRVLQYEQYF.

This clonotype was seen ten or more times. V gene TRBV12-3 or TRBV12-4 combines with J gene TRBJ2-3, with D perhaps matching TRBD1 or TRBD2 (6 bases each). There are 14 residues in the CDR3. Trimming stripped 7 bases from V and 2 bases from J, with 13 bases between. CDR3 sequence (DNA): TGTGCCAGCATCCTAGGGGGGTACACAGATACGCAGTATTTT. It yields the protein CASILGGYTDTQYF.